Listed here are 5 T cell receptor beta chains from one sample, sequenced in a study of cytomegalovirus exposure and HLA in healthy donors. The primer mix had 60 Vbeta and 13 Jbeta primers. Assay: immunoSEQ multiplex PCR; the TCRdb copy retains only in-frame clones and omits some. The sample consists of a few hundred thousand clones, roughly 91% of them appearing once. Sequences were obtained from PBMCs. These receptors were collected from a girl between 2 and 10 years old in good health and CMV-seronegative.

The chain couples TRBV18 to TRBJ2-7; D gene unclear. V was pared by 3 bases and J by 4 bases, with 16 bases between. This CDR3 has 15 amino acids. Per germline, CDR1 KGHSH and CDR2 LQKENI. As DNA, the CDR3 is TGTGCCAGCTCACCTGGGCAGGTCAGGTTTTACGAGCAGTACTTC. It specifies CASSPGQVRFYEQYF.

This chain connects TRBV10-3 to TRBJ1-5; a weak D match, TRBD1 (6 bases). Germline CDR1 and CDR2: ENHRY and SYGVKD. This CDR3 spans 15 amino acids. The V end was cut by 0 bases, the J end by 6 bases, with 12 bases between. CDR3 loop: CAISESLTGLQPQHF. For the CDR3, the DNA is TGTGCCATCAGTGAGTCATTAACAGGGCTTCAGCCCCAGCATTTT.

The J gene is TRBJ1-3, the V gene TRBV18; no reliable D call. V was trimmed by 0 bases and J by 0 bases, leaving 9 bases between them. CDR1 and CDR2 from the germline V gene are KGHSH and LQKENI. The CDR3 has 16 residues. The chain's CDR3 is CASSPPVGSSGNTIYF. CDR3 DNA: TGTGCCAGCTCACCACCGGTGGGGAGCTCTGGAAACACCATATATTTT.

This chain uses TRBV28 with TRBJ2-2; possible D gene TRBD2, 5 bases. The ends were cut back, 5 bases at V and 2 bases at J, with 12 bases in the middle. The CDR3 contains 15 residues. Germline values: CDR1 MDHEN, CDR2 SYDVKM. CDR3 region: CASSPGPGNTGELFF. The CDR3 region has the DNA TGTGCCAGCAGTCCAGGACCGGGAAACACCGGGGAGCTGTTTTTT.

V usage is TRBV7-2 and J usage is TRBJ2-3, with D unresolved. V was shortened by 3 bases and J by 6 bases, with 7 bases between the two germline ends. There are 12 residues in the CDR3. CDR1 SGHTA and CDR2 FQGNSA come from the germline V gene. CDR3 amino acids: CASSFYSDTQYF. The CDR3 DNA follows: TGTGCCAGCAGCTTTTATTCGGATACGCAGTATTTT.